The 16 T cell receptor beta chains listed next were all sequenced from one sample in a study of blood T cell repertoires in COVID-19. TCRdb keeps only in-frame clones here, not all; method: immunoSEQ multiplex PCR. The sample contains 140,000 to 150,000 clones, roughly 88% of which appear only once. The sequencing sample was made of peripheral blood. The receptors here all came from a woman between 50 and 59 years old with acute or convalescent COVID-19.

The J gene is TRBJ2-1, the V gene TRBV15; 9 nucleotides agree with TRBD2. Losses at the gene ends were 0 bases for V and 3 bases for J; bases not matched to a gene: 9. The CDR3 length is 18 residues. Germline loops: CDR1 LNHNV, CDR2 YYDKDF (reference sequence). The CDR3 DNA is TGTGCCACCAGCAGAGATTTGCTAGCGGGGTCAAACTACAATGAGCAGTTCTTC. This sequence encodes CATSRDLLAGSNYNEQFF.

The J gene is TRBJ2-3, the V gene TRBV21-1; TRBD2, the table's D call, was not compared with the DNA. TRBV21-1 is listed as a pseudogene. The CDR3 has 13 residues. The CDR3 sequence: CASSPLNTDTQYF. CDR3 nucleotide sequence: TGTGCCAGCAGCCCCTTAAACACAGATACGCAGTATTTT.

V and J are TRBV19 and TRBJ2-1; TRBD2 is a possible D gene (5 bases). The CDR3 is made up of 17 amino acids. Germline-derived CDR1 and CDR2 are LNHDA and SQIVND (reference sequence). Trimming pared 3 bases from V and 4 bases from J, leaving 19 bases between. CDR3 region: CASSIAPPSAGYNEQFF. The CDR3 bases are TGTGCCAGTAGTATCGCCCCTCCTAGTGCGGGTTACAATGAGCAGTTCTTC.

This clone was detected only once. The rearrangement links TRBV10-3 to TRBJ2-7, with 7 bases aligning to TRBD1. Germline V gives CDR1 ENHRY, CDR2 SYGVKD. Trimming at V came to 5 bases and at J to 2 bases, leaving 6 bases not matched to a gene. The CDR3 extends over 14 amino acids. This CDR3 is CAISSGTETYEQYF. CDR3 sequence (DNA): TGTGCCATCAGTTCCGGGACAGAAACCTACGAGCAGTACTTC.

The J gene is TRBJ1-5, the V gene TRBV5-1, with D possibly TRBD1 on 5 matching bases. There are 14 residues in the CDR3. Per germline, CDR1 SGHRS and CDR2 YFSETQ. Trimming cost V 1 base and J 4 bases, with 9 bases left between them. The CDR3 here is CASSLQGGNQPQHF. The CDR3, as DNA: TGCGCCAGCAGCTTGCAGGGAGGGAATCAGCCCCAGCATTTT.

This clone appeared a few times. The chain couples TRBV6-5 to TRBJ1-1, with D hard to call. Trimming removed 10 bases from V and 3 bases from J, with 12 bases in between. The CDR3 totals 12 residues. CDR1 and CDR2 from the germline V gene are MNHEY and SVGAGI. The CDR3 DNA is TGTGCCACCTACCCAAGAGACACTGAAGCTTTCTTT. Its protein is CATYPRDTEAFF.

The genes are TRBV19 and TRBJ1-2, with 11 bases identical to TRBD1. With 4 bases clipped from V and 5 bases from J, the junction kept 3 bases outside the gene matches. The CDR3 loop spans 14 amino acids. Germline CDR1 and CDR2: LNHDA and SQIVND (reference sequence). This CDR3 reads CASSRTGGTYGYTF. CDR3 DNA: TGTGCCAGTAGTAGGACAGGGGGCACTTATGGCTACACCTTC. The full variable domain, in which reference TRBV19 and TRBJ1-2 provide the parts outside the CDR3, is DGGITQSPKYLFRKEGQNVTLSCEQNLNHDAMYWYRQDPGQGLRLIYYSQIVNDFQKGDIAEGYSVSREKKESFPLTVTSAQKNPTAFYLCASSRTGGTYGYTFGSGTRLTVV.

This chain connects TRBV5-1 to TRBJ1-2, with 12 bases fitting TRBD1. The CDR3 runs to 14 residues. CDR1 is SGHRS and CDR2 is YFSETQ in the germline V gene. The V gene end was trimmed by 4 bases and the J gene end by 8 bases; junction bases not matched to a gene: 6. The CDR3 sequence: CASSRGTGGIGYTF. Here the CDR3 DNA reads TGCGCCAGCAGCAGAGGGACAGGGGGCATAGGCTACACCTTC.

This sequence joins TRBV2 and TRBJ2-5, with 11 positions matching TRBD2. The germline V gene encodes CDR1 SNHLY and CDR2 FYNNEI. This CDR3 spans 18 amino acids. The V gene end was trimmed by 5 bases and the J gene end by 2 bases; junction bases not matched to a gene: 13. CDR3 in DNA: TGTGCCAGCAGTCCAACTAGCGGGGGCCCCCGGGCTCAAGAGACCCAGTACTTC. Protein: CASSPTSGGPRAQETQYF.

The chain joins TRBV19 to TRBJ2-5; the match to TRBD1 covers 11 bases. The germline V gene encodes CDR1 LNHDA and CDR2 SQIVND (reference sequence). Trimming at V came to 4 bases and at J to 1 base, leaving 8 bases not matched to a gene. The CDR3 is made up of 17 amino acids. The CDR3 loop reads CASSRGQGDLGQETQYF. CDR3 in DNA: TGTGCCAGTAGTAGGGGACAGGGGGATTTAGGCCAAGAGACCCAGTACTTC.

The J gene is TRBJ2-1, the V gene TRBV5-5; a weak D match, TRBD2 (6 bases). The germline gives CDR1 SGHKS, CDR2 YYEKEE (reference sequence). With 6 bases removed from V and 10 bases from J, the gap between germline ends came to 26 bases. The length of the CDR3 is 16 residues. The CDR3 sequence: CASTWRRAGLLGEQFF. DNA for the CDR3: TGTGCCAGCACCTGGCGGAGAGCGGGCCTCCTTGGAGAGCAGTTCTTC.

The table lists this clone with a count of one. V usage is TRBV15 and J usage is TRBJ1-5; D perhaps matches TRBD1 (6 bases). V was cut by 3 bases and J by 11 bases, with 14 bases left in between. CDR1 LNHNV and CDR2 YYDKDF come from the germline V gene (reference sequence). The CDR3 totals 13 residues. The CDR3 region has the DNA TGTGCCACCAGCAGGGAAAGGGGGGGGACCCAGCATTTT. Protein product: CATSRERGGTQHF.

The J gene is TRBJ2-5, the V gene TRBV19, with D possibly TRBD1 on 6 matching bases. The CDR3 loop spans 13 amino acids. V was trimmed by 4 bases and J by 4 bases, leaving 10 bases between them. Germline V lookup: CDR1 LNHDA, CDR2 SQIVND (reference sequence). CDR3 nucleotide sequence: TGTGCCAGTAGTACAGGGGCGGCAGAGACCCAGTACTTC. It encodes CASSTGAAETQYF.

Concerning this clone: Other DNA sequences within the sample encode an identical CDR3. The V and J genes are TRBV18 and TRBJ2-4; D ambiguous. Looked up from germline, CDR1 is KGHSH and CDR2 is LQKENI. Deletions cut 1 base from V and 0 bases from J, with 10 bases between. This CDR3 spans 16 amino acids. The CDR3 protein is CASSPLPSLAKNIQYF. The CDR3 DNA sequence: TGTGCCAGCTCACCACTCCCTTCTCTAGCCAAAAACATTCAGTACTTC.

This clone has only a few counts. The chain couples TRBV27 to TRBJ2-1; D remains unclear. The CDR3 extends over 11 amino acids. V was cut by 6 bases and J by 12 bases, with 12 bases left in between. The germline CDR1 and CDR2 sequences are MNHEY and SMNVEV (reference sequence). Here the CDR3 reads CASSVSGAQFF. The CDR3 nucleotides are TGTGCCAGCAGCGTTAGTGGTGCGCAGTTCTTC.

The V call is TRBV5-1, the J call TRBJ2-2, with 10 positions matching TRBD2. The germline V gene has CDR1 SGHRS and CDR2 YFSETQ. The CDR3 spans 18 residues. Trimming at V came to 0 bases and at J to 1 base, leaving 6 bases not matched to a gene. In nucleotides, the CDR3 is TGCGCCAGCAGCTTGGTTCTAGCGGGAGTGGGGAACACCGGGGAGCTGTTTTTT. This translates into CASSLVLAGVGNTGELFF.